This T cell receptor beta chain was identified in a study of T cell responses to AZD1222 COVID-19 vaccine. Study-wide findings and caveats: Reportedly, nearly half of unique spike TCRs recognized epitopes outside B.1.351/B.1.1.7 mutations. There were mostly white British donors and more females than males, and clonal diversity was possibly underestimated. Distributed over spike, vaccine-associated CD4 TCRs predominated at 160-218 and 743-854.

TCRdb's table, derived via immunoSEQ multiplex PCR, lists solely in-frame clones and lacks some. The data hold some 200,000 clones, with 80% to 95% observed a single time. As concerns this clone: Its antigen remains unknown.

It was second doses at about 4 or about 12 weeks that were pooled. Source: peripheral blood, taken 28 days after the second AZD1222 dose. The source of this sequence is an adult who received the AZD1222 COVID-19 vaccine.

CDR3 nucleotide sequence: TGCAGCGTCGGGAGGGTCGGGACTAGCGGATTCAATGAGCAGTTCTTC. Translated, it gives CSVGRVGTSGFNEQFF. The chain combines TRBV29-1 with TRBJ2-1; 11 bases match TRBD2. This CDR3 has 16 residues. The V segment lost 6 bases and the J segment 6 bases; nucleotides outside the gene matches: 13. Germline CDR1 SQVTM, CDR2 ANQGSEA.